Listed below are T cell receptor beta chains from one sample, sequenced in a study of blood T cell repertoires in COVID-19. Measured with immunoSEQ multiplex PCR; TCRdb has only the in-frame clones, and not every one. The sample includes around 180,000 clones, approximately 86% seen only once; the top ten take 2.1%. The sequenced material came from peripheral blood. The receptors originated from a man between 65 and 85 years old with active or convalescent COVID-19. CDR3s include the opening cysteine and the closing phenylalanine or tryptophan. A D gene is named only where the DNA matches it firmly. Rows may omit the clone size; those that give it use once, few, many or a size class.

abundance	d_gene	v_gene	j_gene	CDR3nt	CDR3aa
.	TRBD1	TRBV5-1	TRBJ1-4	TGCGCCAGCAGCTTGGCTAACAGGGGGCAGGGAGAAAAACTGTTTTTT	CASSLANRGQGEKLFF
.	.	TRBV3-1/TRBV3-2	TRBJ1-2	TGTGCCAGCAGCCAAGACCGGAGTAACTATGGCTACACCTTC	CASSQDRSNYGYTF
.	.	TRBV5-6	TRBJ2-3	TGTGCCAGCAGCTTTCGGACACAACTCACAGATACGCAGTATTTT	CASSFRTQLTDTQYF
.	TRBD2	TRBV5-1	TRBJ2-7	TGCGCCAGCAGATTAGCGGGAGCGTTTGACGAGCAGTACTTC	CASRLAGAFDEQYF
once	.	TRBV7-2	TRBJ2-4	TGTGCCAGCAGCTTAGTGCCCCAGAAAAACATTCAGTACTTC	CASSLVPQKNIQYF
.	.	TRBV2	TRBJ2-3	TGTGCCAGCAGGGCTATGGAGACAGATACGCAGTATTTT	CASRAMETDTQYF
.	TRBD1	TRBV2	TRBJ2-7	TGTGCCAGCAGCCCCCGGGACAGGGCCTCCTACGAGCAGTACTTC	CASSPRDRASYEQYF
.	TRBD1	TRBV7-2	TRBJ1-2	TGTGCCAGCAGCATACAGGGGGGCCTTTACTATGGCTACACCTTC	CASSIQGGLYYGYTF
.	.	TRBV23-1	TRBJ2-7	TGCGCCAGCAGTCGGGCAGGTGCCACCTACGAGCAGTACTTC	CASSRAGATYEQYF
.	.	TRBV6-5	TRBJ2-3	TGTGCCAGCAGTCAGGGGCTTGGGGGAGATACGCAGTATTTT	CASSQGLGGDTQYF
.	TRBD1	TRBV19	TRBJ2-6	TGTGCCAGTAGTCCGAGGACAGGGGATGGGTCTGGGGCCAACGTCCTGACTTTC	CASSPRTGDGSGANVLTF
.	.	TRBV10-3	TRBJ1-1	TGTGCCACATCGGGGGAAAGGAACACTGAAGCTTTCTTT	CATSGERNTEAFF
.	TRBD2	TRBV7-2	TRBJ2-5	TGTGCCAGCAGCCCACTAGCGGGGGCTCGTGGGACCCAGTACTTC	CASSPLAGARGTQYF
once	TRBD1	TRBV28	TRBJ1-5	TGTGCCAGCAGGGAACAGGGGCTTCGCAATCAGCCCCAGCATTTT	CASREQGLRNQPQHF
.	TRBD1	TRBV28	TRBJ2-7	TGTGCCAGCAGAAGCCCGAGGGGGCAGTCCTACGAGCAGTACTTC	CASRSPRGQSYEQYF
.	.	TRBV15	TRBJ2-3	TGTGCCACCAGCAGAGAGCGGGGACTGGGGATAGATACGCAGTATTTT	CATSRERGLGIDTQYF
.	TRBD2	TRBV28	TRBJ2-7	TGTGCCAGCAGTTTCGGCGGGAGGGCCTACGAGCAGTACTTC	CASSFGGRAYEQYF
.	TRBD2	TRBV7-9	TRBJ2-2	TGTGCCAGCAACGCGGGGGGCCCCGGGGAGCTGTTTTTT	CASNAGGPGELFF
.	.	TRBV11-2	TRBJ1-3	TGTGCCAGCAGCTTAGGGAGCTCTGGAAACACCATATATTTT	CASSLGSSGNTIYF
.	.	TRBV5-6	TRBJ2-6	TGTGCCAGCAGCCTCGACAGGTCCGCCAACGTCCTGACTTTC	CASSLDRSANVLTF
.	TRBD1	TRBV6-5	TRBJ1-2	TGTGCCAGCAGGAGACAGGGAGGTGGTGGCTACACCTTC	CASRRQGGGGYTF
.	TRBD1	TRBV6-6	TRBJ2-2	TGTGCCAGCAGTCGGGAGACAGGGGGCGCATCCGGGGAGCTGTTTTTT	CASSRETGGASGELFF
.	.	TRBV19	TRBJ2-1	TGTGCCAGTAGTTCCGACAGGAGACAATACAATGAGCAGTTCTTC	CASSSDRRQYNEQFF
.	TRBD2	TRBV7-2	TRBJ2-7	TGTGCCAGCAGCTTGACTAGCGGGGGGTACGAGCAGTACTTC	CASSLTSGGYEQYF
.	.	TRBV29-1	TRBJ1-4	TGCAGCGTTGCTAGCCCGCCTAGGGAAAAACTGTTTTTT	CSVASPPREKLFF
.	.	TRBV6-5	TRBJ2-2	TGTGCCACCGGGAGTTTCACCGGGGAGCTGTTTTTT	CATGSFTGELFF
.	TRBD1	TRBV19	TRBJ2-2	TGTGCCAGTAAGGGACAGGGAATCGCCGGGGAGCTGTTTTTT	CASKGQGIAGELFF
.	TRBD1	TRBV28	TRBJ1-5	TGTGCCAGCAGACATAGACAGGGACTCAATCAGCCCCAGCATTTT	CASRHRQGLNQPQHF
.	.	TRBV6-6	TRBJ1-2	TGTGCCAGCAGTAGGAGGGATGGCTACACCTTC	CASSRRDGYTF
.	.	TRBV9	TRBJ2-1	TGTGCCAGCAGCGTAGGTCACAGGGTGAATGAGCAGTTCTTC	CASSVGHRVNEQFF
.	.	TRBV2	TRBJ1-2	TGTGCCAGCAGTGAAGGCACAGTGGGTGGCTACACCTTC	CASSEGTVGGYTF
.	.	TRBV18	TRBJ2-5	TGTGCCAGCTCACCAACAGGTTGGGTCCAAGAGACCCAGTACTTC	CASSPTGWVQETQYF
.	TRBD1	TRBV19	TRBJ2-2	TGTGCCAGTAGGAAGGCGGGACAGGCAAACACCGGGGAGCTGTTTTTT	CASRKAGQANTGELFF
.	.	TRBV5-5	TRBJ2-2	TGTGCCAGCAGCTTGGGTTCAGGCTGGGGGGAGCTGTTTTTT	CASSLGSGWGELFF
.	.	TRBV23-1	TRBJ2-1	TGCGCCAGCAGTCAATCGACCCGGGTCCTGTTCTTC	CASSQSTRVLFF
.	TRBD2	TRBV15	TRBJ2-7	TGTGCCACCAGCAAAGCTAGCGGGCCCTACGAGCAGTACTTC	CATSKASGPYEQYF
.	TRBD1	TRBV24-1	TRBJ1-6	TGTGCCACCAGTGATCTACCGGGACAGGGGAATTCACCCCTCCACTTT	CATSDLPGQGNSPLHF
.	TRBD2	TRBV28	TRBJ2-5	TGTGCCAGCAGCTTCGCCGGGGGGGGAGGTGAGACCCAGTACTTC	CASSFAGGGGETQYF
.	TRBD1	TRBV7-8	TRBJ1-2	TGTGCCAGCAGCTTAGCGACAGGGGCTAACTATGGCTACACCTTC	CASSLATGANYGYTF
.	TRBD1	TRBV19	TRBJ2-2	TGTGCCAGTAGTTCCAGGACAGGGTCTACCACCGGGGAGCTGTTTTTT	CASSSRTGSTTGELFF
.	TRBD1	TRBV6-5	TRBJ1-2	TGTGCCAGCAGGGACAGGGTTGATGGCTACACCTTC	CASRDRVDGYTF
.	TRBD2	TRBV11-2	TRBJ2-1	TGTGCCAGCAGCTTGGCTAGCGGGGGCCACAATGAGCAGTTCTTC	CASSLASGGHNEQFF
.	TRBD2	TRBV6-4	TRBJ2-7	TGTGCCAGCAGTGACCGGACTAGCGGGGGTCCATACGAGCAGTACTTC	CASSDRTSGGPYEQYF
.	TRBD1	TRBV28	TRBJ1-2	TGTGCCAGCAGTTCCCGCGACAGGGAGGATAACTATGGCTACACCTTC	CASSSRDREDNYGYTF
.	.	TRBV5-4	TRBJ2-7	TGTGCCAGCAGCTTGATAGGGACACCGGGCGAGCAGTACTTC	CASSLIGTPGEQYF
few	TRBD2	TRBV9	TRBJ2-1	TGTGCCAGCAGCGTCGGGACTAGGACCTACAATGAGCAGTTCTTC	CASSVGTRTYNEQFF
.	.	TRBV14	TRBJ2-3	TGTGCCAGCAGCCAAGTTCAGCGGTTGACAGATACGCAGTATTTT	CASSQVQRLTDTQYF
.	TRBD1	TRBV6-1	TRBJ1-6	TGTGCCAGCAGTGAAGTTACAGGGGTCGACACCCTCCACTTT	CASSEVTGVDTLHF
.	.	TRBV11-2	TRBJ1-4	TGTGCCAGCAGCTTGGGTCAGGGAGGTGAAAAACTGTTTTTT	CASSLGQGGEKLFF
.	TRBD1	TRBV7-2	TRBJ2-3	TGTGCCAGCAGCTTAGGCAGGGGGCCAGATACGCAGTATTTT	CASSLGRGPDTQYF
.	.	TRBV3-1/TRBV3-2	TRBJ2-5	TGTGCCAGCAGCCAAAACGCAGGGCAAGAGACCCAGTACTTC	CASSQNAGQETQYF
.	.	TRBV9	TRBJ2-5	TGTGCCAGCAGCGTAGATGTCAGGGTAGAGACCCAGTACTTC	CASSVDVRVETQYF
.	.	TRBV4-1	TRBJ1-4	TGCGCCAGCAGCCAAGCGCCCGCGGGGGGGACTGAAAAACTGTTTTTT	CASSQAPAGGTEKLFF
.	TRBD2	TRBV6-2/TRBV6-3	TRBJ2-5	TGTGCCAGCAGCCGACTGGGCGGGGGAGCTCAAGAGACCCAGTACTTC	CASSRLGGGAQETQYF
.	TRBD2	TRBV6-5	TRBJ2-7	TGTGCCAGCAGTCCCGGGACTAGCGGCTACGAGCAGTACTTC	CASSPGTSGYEQYF
.	.	TRBV20-1	TRBJ2-1	TGCAGTGTATCCAGTAATGAGCAGTTCTTC	CSVSSNEQFF
few	.	TRBV11-2	TRBJ2-7	TGTGCCAGCAGCTTAGGGCCAGCCTCCGGGGAGCAGTACTTC	CASSLGPASGEQYF
.	.	TRBV11-3	TRBJ2-2	TGTGCCAGCAGCCTGACCTGGGCGGGGGCGGAGCTGTTTTTT	CASSLTWAGAELFF
once	TRBD2	TRBV10-1	TRBJ2-7	TGCGCCAGCAGTGATTTGGCTAGCGGGAGCGAGCAGTACTTC	CASSDLASGSEQYF